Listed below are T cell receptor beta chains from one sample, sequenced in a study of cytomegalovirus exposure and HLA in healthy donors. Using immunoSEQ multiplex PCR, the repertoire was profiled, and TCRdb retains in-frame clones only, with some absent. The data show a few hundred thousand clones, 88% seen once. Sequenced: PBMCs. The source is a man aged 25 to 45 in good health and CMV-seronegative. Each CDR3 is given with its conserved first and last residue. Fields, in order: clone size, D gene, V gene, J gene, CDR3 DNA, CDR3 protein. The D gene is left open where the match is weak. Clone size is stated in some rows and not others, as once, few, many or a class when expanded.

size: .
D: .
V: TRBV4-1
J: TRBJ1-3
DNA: TGCGCCAGCAGCCAATATACAGGAAACACCATATATTTT
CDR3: CASSQYTGNTIYF

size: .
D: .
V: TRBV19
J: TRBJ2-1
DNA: TGTGCCAGTACTGCAGGGCACAATGAGCAGTTCTTC
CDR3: CASTAGHNEQFF

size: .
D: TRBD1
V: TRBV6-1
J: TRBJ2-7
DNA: TGTGCCAGCAGAACCACAGGGGGCGCCGAGCAGTACTTC
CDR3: CASRTTGGAEQYF

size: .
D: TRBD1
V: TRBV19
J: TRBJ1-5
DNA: TGTGCCAGTAGTATCAGGGGGAGTAAGAGCAATCAGCCCCAGCATTTT
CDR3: CASSIRGSKSNQPQHF

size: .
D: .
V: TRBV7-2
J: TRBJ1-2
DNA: TGTGCCAGCAGCCCCGGGGGGGGACACTATGGCTACACCTTC
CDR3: CASSPGGGHYGYTF

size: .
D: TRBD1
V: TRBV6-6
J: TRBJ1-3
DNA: TGTGCCAGCCGTCCGGGACAGGGTGGGGACACCATATATTTT
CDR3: CASRPGQGGDTIYF

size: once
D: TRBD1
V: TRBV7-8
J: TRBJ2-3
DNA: TGTGCCAGCAGCTCCCGGGACAGGGGTGGCACAGATACGCAGTATTTT
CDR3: CASSSRDRGGTDTQYF

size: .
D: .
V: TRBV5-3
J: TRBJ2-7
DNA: TGTGCCAGAAGCTTCCGACTACGCGGCCGCGGGGACTCCTACGAGCAGTACTTC
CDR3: CARSFRLRGRGDSYEQYF

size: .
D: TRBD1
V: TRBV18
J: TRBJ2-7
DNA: TGTGCCAGCTCATCTCCCGGGACAGGGGTTGAAGAGCAGTACTTC
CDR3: CASSSPGTGVEEQYF

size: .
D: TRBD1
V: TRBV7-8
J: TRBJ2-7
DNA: TGTGCCAGCAGCTCCGTCGGGACAGAGGCCCAACTGGGCTACGAGCAGTACTTC
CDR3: CASSSVGTEAQLGYEQYF

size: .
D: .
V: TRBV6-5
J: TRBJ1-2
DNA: TGTGCCAGCAGCTTCACCCCGGGACACGACTATGGCTACACCTTC
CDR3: CASSFTPGHDYGYTF

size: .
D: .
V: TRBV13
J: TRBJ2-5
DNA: TGTGCCAGCAGCTTTGGAGGGCTCCAAGAGACCCAGTACTTC
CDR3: CASSFGGLQETQYF

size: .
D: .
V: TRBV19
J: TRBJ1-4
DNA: TGTGCCGCGGGGGCGCGTGGTGAAAAACTGTTTTTT
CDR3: CAAGARGEKLFF

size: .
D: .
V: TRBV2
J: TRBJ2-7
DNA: TGTGCCAGCAGTGTCCGGCAGGACAAGCAGTACTTC
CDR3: CASSVRQDKQYF

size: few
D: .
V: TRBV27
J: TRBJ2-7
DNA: TGTGCCAGCAGTCCCCAGGGGTCCTACGAGCAGTACTTC
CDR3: CASSPQGSYEQYF

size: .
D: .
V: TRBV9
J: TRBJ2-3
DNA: TGTGCCAGCAGCGGGGGCCGCACAGATACGCAGTATTTT
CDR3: CASSGGRTDTQYF

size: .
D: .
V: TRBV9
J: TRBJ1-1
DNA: TGTGCCAGCAGCGTAGAGGCGGGCCAGAACACTGAAGCTTTCTTT
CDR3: CASSVEAGQNTEAFF

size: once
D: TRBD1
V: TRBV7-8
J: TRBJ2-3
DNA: TGTGCCAGCAGCGGACAGGGTTTGGATACGCAGTATTTT
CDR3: CASSGQGLDTQYF

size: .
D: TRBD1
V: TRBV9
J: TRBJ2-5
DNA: TGTGCCAGCAGCGTAGCCGACAGGGGTGGAGAGACCCAGTACTTC
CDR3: CASSVADRGGETQYF

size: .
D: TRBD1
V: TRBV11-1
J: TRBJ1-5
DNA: TGTGCCAGCAGCGAGGACAGGGGCCAGCCCCAGCATTTT
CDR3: CASSEDRGQPQHF

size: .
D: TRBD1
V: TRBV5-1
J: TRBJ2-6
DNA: TGCGCCAGCAGCCGTGGGACAGGGTCCTCTGGGGCCAACGTCCTGACTTTC
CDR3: CASSRGTGSSGANVLTF

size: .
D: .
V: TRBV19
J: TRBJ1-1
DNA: TGTGCCAGTAGTATAGTTGGGGCGGTAGGCGCTGAAGCTTTCTTT
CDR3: CASSIVGAVGAEAFF

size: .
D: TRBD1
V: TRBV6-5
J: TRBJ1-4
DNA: TGTGCCAGCAGGCAACCCCCCCGGGACAGGCTGTTTTTT
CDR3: CASRQPPRDRLFF

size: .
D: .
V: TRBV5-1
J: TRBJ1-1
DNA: TGCGCCAGCAGCTACGGAGTTGAAGCTTTCTTT
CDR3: CASSYGVEAFF

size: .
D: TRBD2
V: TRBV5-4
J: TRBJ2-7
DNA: TGTGCCAGTAGGACTAGCGGGGGGTACGAGCAGTACTTC
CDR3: CASRTSGGYEQYF

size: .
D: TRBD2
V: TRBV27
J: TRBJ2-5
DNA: TGTGCCAGCAGTTCTCTAGCGGGGGGCCATAAAGAGACCCAGTACTTC
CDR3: CASSSLAGGHKETQYF

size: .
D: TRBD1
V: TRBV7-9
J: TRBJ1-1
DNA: TGTGCCAGCAGCCCACGACAGGGGGGGAGCACTGAAGCTTTCTTT
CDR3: CASSPRQGGSTEAFF

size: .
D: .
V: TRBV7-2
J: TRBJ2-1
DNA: TGTGCCAGCAGCTCCATTGCGGGGTATTACAATGAGCAGTTCTTC
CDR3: CASSSIAGYYNEQFF

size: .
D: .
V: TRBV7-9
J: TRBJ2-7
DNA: TGTGCCAGCAGCTTACAATCCACCTACGAGCAGTACTTC
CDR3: CASSLQSTYEQYF

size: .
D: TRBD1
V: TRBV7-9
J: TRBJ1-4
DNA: TGTGCCAGCAGCTCACCGACAGGGAAAGAAAAACTGTTTTTT
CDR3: CASSSPTGKEKLFF

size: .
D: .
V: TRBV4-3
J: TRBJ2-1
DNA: TGCGCCAGCAGCCAAGAGGGACTTCCCTACAATGAGCAGTTCTTC
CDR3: CASSQEGLPYNEQFF

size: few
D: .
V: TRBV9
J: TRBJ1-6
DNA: TGTGCCAGCAGCCGGGACACAAATTCACCCCTCCACTTT
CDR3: CASSRDTNSPLHF

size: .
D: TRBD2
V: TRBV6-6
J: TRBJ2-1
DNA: TGTGCCAGCAGTAAACTAGCGGGGCCCGAGAATGAGCAGTTCTTC
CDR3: CASSKLAGPENEQFF

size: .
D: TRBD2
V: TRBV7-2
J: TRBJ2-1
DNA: TGTGCCAGCAGCCTCACCGGGACTAGCGGGGTTGGGGCCCAGTTCTTC
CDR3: CASSLTGTSGVGAQFF